The present entry profiles one T cell receptor beta chain with its context. What it binds is unknown. The study pooled second doses at about 4 or about 12 weeks. These data belong to a study of T cell responses to AZD1222 COVID-19 vaccine. The length of the CDR3 is 14 residues. Germline trimming cut 9 bases from V and 0 bases from J; bases unmatched to any gene: 7. Germline V gene data show CDR1 as MNHEY and CDR2 as SVGAGI. Points from the study as a whole: Spike-specific TCR repertoires showed rising breadth and depth after two AZD1222 doses. Mapped onto spike, vaccine-associated CD4 TCRs spanned it and were dominant at 160-218 and 743-854. Reportedly, close to half of spike-specific TCRs are directed against unmutated variant regions.

This table comes from immunoSEQ multiplex PCR, and its TCRdb copy is limited to in-frame clones, with some not included. Altogether 150,000 to 250,000 clones are present, approximately 93% being singletons, with the ten largest covering 0.95% to 1.1%. The source is an adult who received the AZD1222 COVID-19 vaccine. This chain uses TRBV6-5 with TRBJ1-2; TRBD1 matches 7 bases. Sequenced material: peripheral blood, taken 28 days after the second AZD1222 dose. CDR3 nucleotides: TGTGCCAGTAGGACAGGCAAGGCTAACTATGGCTACACCTTC. It encodes CASRTGKANYGYTF.